Here is one TCR beta chain with its context. Its antigen is as yet unknown. The CDR3 is 14 residues long. CDR1 and CDR2 from the germline V gene are SQVTM and ANQGSEA. V lost 3 bases to trimming and J lost 4 bases, with 15 bases between them. This sample was included in a study of blood T cells in healthy people across ages. Across the study: About one barcoded beta molecule per two T cells came from capture by template switching.

Whenever a sample was processed, at least 6.5 million PBMCs were isolated. Study-level results: Strong correlation was found linking TCR beta diversity to naive T cell percentage.

Sample-barcoded 5' priming and a J-beta primer mix drove a second PCR of roughly 6 to 12 cycles. Template switching added a 12-random-nucleotide identifier to every cDNA molecule. From the 5' RACE reads, TCRdb called clonotypes with MiXCR, one entry per CDR3 protein. The sample yields approximately 600,000 distinct CDR3 sequences, roughly 50% seen once. This sequence joins TRBV29-1 and TRBJ1-2, with no clear D. What was sequenced was blood. The clonotype comes from a man in his sixties in good health. The CDR3 DNA sequence: TGCAGCGTTGATGAAGACGGCCAACGCTATGGCTACACCTTC. This encodes CSVDEDGQRYGYTF.